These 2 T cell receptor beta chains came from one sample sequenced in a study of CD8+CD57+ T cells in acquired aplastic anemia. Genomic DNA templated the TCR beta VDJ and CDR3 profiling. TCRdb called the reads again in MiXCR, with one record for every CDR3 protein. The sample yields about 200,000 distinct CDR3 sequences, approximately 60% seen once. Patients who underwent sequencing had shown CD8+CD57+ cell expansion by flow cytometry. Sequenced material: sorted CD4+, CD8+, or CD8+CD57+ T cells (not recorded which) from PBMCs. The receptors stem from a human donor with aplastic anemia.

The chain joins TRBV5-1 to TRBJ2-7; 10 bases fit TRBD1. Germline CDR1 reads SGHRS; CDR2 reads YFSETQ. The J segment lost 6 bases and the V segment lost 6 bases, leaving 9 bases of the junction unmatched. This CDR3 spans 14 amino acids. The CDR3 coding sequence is TGCGCCAGCAACGTGGGACAGGGGACCTCCGAGCAGTACTTC. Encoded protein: CASNVGQGTSEQYF.

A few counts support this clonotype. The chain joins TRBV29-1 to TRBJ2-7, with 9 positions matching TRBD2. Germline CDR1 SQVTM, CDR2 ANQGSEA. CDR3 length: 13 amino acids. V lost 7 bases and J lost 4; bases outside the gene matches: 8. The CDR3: CSAGREGLYEQYF. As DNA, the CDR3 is TGCAGCGCCGGGCGGGAGGGATTGTACGAGCAGTACTTC.